This entry lists 29 T cell receptor beta chains sequenced from one sample in a study of cytomegalovirus exposure and HLA in healthy donors. The PCR had 60 Vbeta and 13 Jbeta primers. Sequencing was performed with immunoSEQ multiplex PCR; in TCRdb, only in-frame clones are kept and a portion is missing. The sample comprises some 150,000 clones, roughly 77% of which are singletons, and about 3.5% rests with the top ten. The specimen sequenced was PBMCs. These receptors originate from a man aged 40-49 years in good health and CMV-seronegative.

This sequence joins TRBV15 and TRBJ2-6, with 7 bases lining up with TRBD1. The CDR3 has 16 residues. Trimming cost V 5 bases and J 4 bases; bases outside gene matches: 8. Germline lookup yields CDR1 LNHNV and CDR2 YYDKDF (reference sequence). The chain's CDR3 is CATSGDRAAGANVLTF. The CDR3 region has the DNA TGTGCCACCAGCGGCGACAGGGCGGCAGGGGCCAACGTCCTGACTTTC.

Points on this clone: The junction shows a germline mismatch at one end, possibly a read error. The V call is TRBV7-9, the J call TRBJ2-5; maybe TRBD1 (5 bases). The CDR3 runs to 14 residues. The germline V gene has CDR1 SEHNR and CDR2 FQNEAQ (reference sequence). The DNA for the CDR3 is TGTTCCAGCAGCTTAGCCAGGGTTGGAGAGACCCAGTACTTC. The encoded protein is CSSSLARVGETQYF.

The V call is TRBV6-5, the J call TRBJ2-5; possibly TRBD1 for D (5 bases). Germline-derived CDR1 and CDR2 are MNHEY and SVGAGI. The ends were cut back, 2 bases at V and 2 bases at J, with 12 bases in the middle. The CDR3 runs to 15 residues. The CDR3 nucleotides are TGTGCCAGCAGTTACGGCTTCAGGGTACAAGAGACCCAGTACTTC. This sequence encodes CASSYGFRVQETQYF.

This clone was counted between two and nine times. V is TRBV2 and J is TRBJ1-6; 10 nucleotides match TRBD1. V trimming: 6 bases; J trimming: 10 bases; junction bases outside the gene matches: 6. Germline V gene data show CDR1 as SNHLY and CDR2 as FYNNEI. The CDR3 runs 14 residues. DNA for the CDR3: TGTGCCAGCAGGGACAGGGGGTCGGGGTCACCCCTCCACTTT. This gives the protein CASRDRGSGSPLHF.

This clone has only a few counts. The chain couples TRBV30 to TRBJ1-1; TRBD1 matches 7 bases. The V and J ends lost 0 bases and 7 bases, in that order; junction bases with no gene match: 2. Germline assignment: CDR1 GTSNPN and CDR2 SVGIG (reference sequence). The CDR3 length is 12 residues. CDR3 nucleotides: TGTGCCTGGAGTGTCCGACAGGGTGAAGCTTTCTTT. Translated, it gives CAWSVRQGEAFF.

The V call is TRBV27, the J call TRBJ2-7, with a tentative D call TRBD1 (6 bases). CDR3 size: 14 residues. Trimming took off 5 bases at V and 4 bases at J, with 15 bases between the two ends. Looked up from germline, CDR1 is MNHEY and CDR2 is SMNVEV (reference sequence). CDR3 amino acids: CASSRRQAYYEQYF. The CDR3 region has the DNA TGTGCCAGCAGTCGTAGACAGGCGTATTACGAGCAGTACTTC.

The V call is TRBV28, the J call TRBJ2-7; no reliable D call. The germline CDR1 and CDR2 sequences are MDHEN and SYDVKM. There are 13 residues in the CDR3. The V end was cut by 1 base, the J end by 2 bases, with 6 bases between. The CDR3 DNA is TGTGCCAGCAGTTTATACAGAACCTACGAGCAGTACTTC. It translates to CASSLYRTYEQYF.

V usage is TRBV5-1 and J usage is TRBJ1-2; D perhaps matches TRBD1 (5 bases). Germline CDR1 reads SGHRS; CDR2 reads YFSETQ. Trimming removed 0 bases from V and 4 bases from J, with 13 bases in between. The CDR3 has 15 residues. The CDR3 region has the DNA TGCGCCAGCAGCTTGGTGGCAGGGCCGGCCTATGGCTACACCTTC. Protein product: CASSLVAGPAYGYTF. The full variable domain, with the rest looked up from reference TRBV5-1 and TRBJ1-2, is KAGVTQTPRYLIKTRGQQVTLSCSPISGHRSVSWYQQTPGQGLQFLFEYFSETQRNKGNFPGRFSGRQFSNSRSEMNVSTLELGDSALYLCASSLVAGPAYGYTFGSGTRLTVV.

The chain is built from TRBV5-1 and TRBJ2-5; tentative D call: TRBD1 (6 bases). Trimming shortened V by 4 bases and J by 3 bases, and 16 bases separated the two germline ends. The length of the CDR3 is 15 residues. Germline V gene lookup returns CDR1 SGHRS and CDR2 YFSETQ. CDR3 sequence reads: CASSQGRGQEETQYF. For the CDR3, the DNA is TGCGCCAGCAGCCAGGGTCGGGGACAAGAAGAGACCCAGTACTTC. The full variable domain, completed using reference TRBV5-1 and TRBJ2-5, is KAGVTQTPRYLIKTRGQQVTLSCSPISGHRSVSWYQQTPGQGLQFLFEYFSETQRNKGNFPGRFSGRQFSNSRSEMNVSTLELGDSALYLCASSQGRGQEETQYFGPGTRLLVL.

The rearrangement joins TRBV5-1 to TRBJ2-3, with 8 bases lining up with TRBD2. Germline V gene data show CDR1 as SGHRS and CDR2 as YFSETQ. V gave up 1 base and J gave up 6 bases; unmatched junction bases: 7. The CDR3 covers 15 residues. The CDR3 reads CASSLFAGGQDTQYF. The CDR3 nucleotides are TGCGCCAGCAGCTTGTTCGCGGGGGGCCAGGATACGCAGTATTTT.

V and J are TRBV29-1 and TRBJ2-7; 7 bases agree with TRBD1. CDR1 and CDR2 (germline): SQVTM, ANQGSEA. CDR3 length: 13 amino acids. The J segment lost 5 bases and the V segment lost 0 bases, leaving 4 bases of the junction unmatched. CDR3 residues: CSVEERQGDEQYF. The DNA for the CDR3 is TGCAGCGTTGAAGAAAGACAGGGAGACGAGCAGTACTTC.

CDR3 loop: CASSKDRRQDYSNQPQHF. The CDR3 DNA reads as TGTGCCAGCAGCAAAGATCGGCGACAGGATTATAGCAATCAGCCCCAGCATTTT. The chain recombines TRBV21-1 with TRBJ1-5; TRBD1, the table's D call, was not compared with the DNA. TRBV21-1 is listed as a pseudogene. This CDR3 has 18 residues.

Only a few counts were recorded for this clone. The chain couples TRBV4-1 to TRBJ1-5; TRBD1 agrees at 9 bases. Germline lookup yields CDR1 MGHRA and CDR2 YSYEKL. The J segment lost 7 bases and the V segment lost 2 bases, leaving 15 bases of the junction unmatched. This CDR3 has 18 residues. CDR3 in DNA: TGCGCCAGCAGCCAACTCCATTCCCGGGACAGGGTACCGCAGCCCCAGCATTTT. Amino acids: CASSQLHSRDRVPQPQHF.

DNA of the CDR3: TGTGCCAGTAGTAGGGACAGCTTCTATGGCTACACCTTC. Translating it yields CASSRDSFYGYTF. This chain links TRBV19 with TRBJ1-2; 7 bases align to TRBD1. Looked up from germline, CDR1 is LNHDA and CDR2 is SQIVND (reference sequence). J was trimmed by 4 bases and V by 4 bases; bases with no gene match: 3. The CDR3 runs to 13 residues.

The J gene is TRBJ1-5, the V gene TRBV27; 7 nucleotides match TRBD1. The V gene's germline CDR1 is MNHEY and CDR2 SMNVEV (reference sequence). The V gene end was trimmed by 5 bases and the J gene end by 7 bases; junction bases not matched to a gene: 17. The CDR3 contains 17 residues. CDR3 coding DNA: TGTGCCAGCAGTCCTCTCCGGGGGACAGATCCCAACCAGCCCCAGCATTTT. Its protein is CASSPLRGTDPNQPQHF.

The gene calls are TRBV19 and TRBJ2-1; TRBD1 matches 9 bases. Unmatched junction bases numbered 8, after V lost 5 bases and J lost 0 bases. This CDR3 contains 17 residues. Germline assignment: CDR1 LNHDA and CDR2 SQIVND (reference sequence). CDR3 amino acids: CASSDQTGGFSYNEQFF. CDR3 sequence (DNA): TGTGCCAGTAGTGACCAAACAGGGGGCTTCTCCTACAATGAGCAGTTCTTC.

The V call is TRBV7-9, the J call TRBJ2-7, with a weak D call TRBD2 (6 bases). CDR1 is SEHNR, CDR2 FQNEAQ, per germline (reference sequence). The CDR3 has 15 residues. Trimming stripped 1 base from V and 2 bases from J, with 12 bases between. The CDR3, as DNA: TGTGCCAGCAGCTTAGGGGGGGTGTGGACCTACGAGCAGTACTTC. This encodes CASSLGGVWTYEQYF.

The rearrangement uses TRBV6-5 and TRBJ2-7, with TRBD1 as a possible D gene (6 bases). CDR3 length: 14 residues. V was cut by 3 bases and J by 7 bases, with 16 bases left in between. Germline CDR1 MNHEY, CDR2 SVGAGI. CDR3 in amino acids: CASSYQLGQSEQYF. The CDR3 DNA reads TGTGCCAGCAGTTATCAGCTTGGACAGTCAGAGCAGTACTTC.

The rearrangement uses TRBV19 and TRBJ2-1; tentatively, D is TRBD1 (6 bases). From germline, CDR1 is LNHDA and CDR2 SQIVND (reference sequence). V gave up 2 bases and J gave up 1 base, with 9 bases separating them. This CDR3 is 15 amino acids long. CDR3 protein: CASSISQGSYNEQFF. The CDR3 DNA reads as TGTGCCAGTAGTATATCACAGGGATCCTACAATGAGCAGTTCTTC.

The chain joins TRBV5-1 to TRBJ2-5; D is unclear. Germline assignment: CDR1 SGHRS and CDR2 YFSETQ. The CDR3 totals 15 residues. Trimming took 2 bases from V and 1 from J, leaving 12 bases between them. As DNA, the CDR3 is TGCGCCAGCAGCTTACTTGGGCAGCTCCAAGAGACCCAGTACTTC. It specifies CASSLLGQLQETQYF.

The count of this clone is one. A read error may account for a junction end that differs from germline. This chain joins TRBV5-4 and TRBJ2-2; 7 bases match TRBD2. From germline, CDR1 is SGHNT and CDR2 YYREEE (reference sequence). This CDR3 comprises 15 residues. The CDR3 region is CASSSPSRGVGEPFF. The CDR3 nucleotides read TGTGCCAGCAGCTCCCCCAGCCGGGGGGTCGGGGAGCCGTTTTTT. The variable domain in full, completed from reference TRBV5-4 and TRBJ2-2, reads ETGVTQSPTHLIKTRGQQVTLRCSSQSGHNTVSWYQQALGQGPQFIFQYYREEENGRGNFPPRFSGLQFPNYSSELNVNALELDDSALYLCASSSPSRGVGEPFFGEGSRLTVL.

This rearrangement joins TRBV6-5 to TRBJ2-7, with 7 bases that match TRBD1. J was trimmed by 4 bases and V by 10 bases; bases with no gene match: 7. From germline, CDR1 is MNHEY and CDR2 SVGAGI. CDR3 length equals 12 residues. This CDR3 is CATQGLGYEQYF. The CDR3 DNA reads TGTGCCACACAGGGGCTTGGGTACGAGCAGTACTTC.

CDR3 sequence: CASSWGLLAGELFF. CDR3 in DNA: TGTGCCAGCAGCTGGGGACTCCTCGCCGGGGAGCTGTTTTTT. V usage is TRBV7-2 and J usage is TRBJ2-2, with a weak D call TRBD2 (6 bases). Trimming left V 4 bases short and J 6 bases short, with 12 bases between. The CDR3 is 14 amino acids. The germline V gene has CDR1 SGHTA and CDR2 FQGNSA. Full variable domain (missing parts from reference TRBV7-2 and TRBJ2-2): GAGVSQSPSNKVTEKGKDVELRCDPISGHTALYWYRQSLGQGLEFLIYFQGNSAPDKSGLPSDRFSAERTGGSVSTLTIQRTQQEDSAVYLCASSWGLLAGELFFGEGSRLTVL.

The rearrangement links TRBV15 to TRBJ1-5; D unresolved. This CDR3 contains 16 residues. V was pared by 1 base and J by 2 bases, with 12 bases between. Germline assignment: CDR1 LNHNV and CDR2 YYDKDF (reference sequence). The CDR3 protein is CATSRGRRGGNQPQHF. The CDR3 coding sequence is TGTGCCACCAGCAGAGGGAGGAGAGGAGGCAATCAGCCCCAGCATTTT. Looking up the rest from reference TRBV15 and TRBJ1-5 gives the full variable domain: DAMVIQNPRYQVTQFGKPVTLSCSQTLNHNVMYWYQQKSSQAPKLLFHYYDKDFNNEADTPDNFQSRRPNTSFCFLDIRSPGLGDTAMYLCATSRGRRGGNQPQHFGDGTRLSIL.

The rearrangement joins TRBV30 to TRBJ1-6, with D maybe TRBD1 (6 bases). CDR1 GTSNPN and CDR2 SVGIG come from the germline V gene (reference sequence). The CDR3 is 14 residues long. V lost 2 bases and J lost 6, with 11 bases in between. The CDR3 DNA reads as TGTGCCTGGAGTATTGGACAGACTAATTCACCCCTCCACTTT. As protein: CAWSIGQTNSPLHF. The whole variable domain, filled in from reference TRBV30 and TRBJ1-6, reads SQTIHQWPATLVQPVGSPLSLECTVEGTSNPNLYWYRQAAGRGLQLLFYSVGIGQISSEVPQNLSASRPQDRQFILSSKKLLLSDSGFYLCAWSIGQTNSPLHFGNGTRLTVT.

This chain links TRBV7-2 with TRBJ2-7; 7 nucleotides agree with TRBD1. Germline assignment: CDR1 SGHTA and CDR2 FQGNSA. With 4 bases clipped from V and 3 bases from J, the junction kept 12 bases outside the gene matches. The CDR3 runs to 16 residues. CDR3 in amino acids: CASSSRTGQPYYEQYF. The CDR3 region has the DNA TGTGCCAGCAGCTCCCGAACGGGACAGCCCTACTACGAGCAGTACTTC.

This chain connects TRBV28 to TRBJ2-7; 7 positions match TRBD2. Losses at the gene ends were 11 bases for V and 4 bases for J; bases not matched to a gene: 5. CDR3 size: 11 residues. Germline CDR1 reads MDHEN; CDR2 reads SYDVKM. CDR3 nucleotide sequence: TGTGCCGGGGGGGAAAGGTACGAGCAGTACTTC. It codes for CAGGERYEQYF.

The chain uses TRBV5-5 and TRBJ1-1; 9 nucleotides match TRBD1. The V segment lost 1 base and the J segment 7 bases; nucleotides outside the gene matches: 5. The CDR3 runs to 14 residues. Germline lookup yields CDR1 SGHKS and CDR2 YYEKEE (reference sequence). The CDR3: CASSLLGQGREAFF. Here the CDR3 DNA reads TGTGCCAGCAGCTTGTTGGGACAGGGACGTGAAGCTTTCTTT.

This chain's CDR3 is CASSPVEGANGYTF. DNA of the CDR3: TGCGCCAGCAGCCCGGTCGAGGGGGCCAATGGCTACACCTTC. The J gene is TRBJ1-2, the V gene TRBV5-1; 7 bases map to TRBD1. The CDR3 runs 14 residues. With 4 bases clipped from V and 6 bases from J, the junction kept 9 bases outside the gene matches. Germline values: CDR1 SGHRS, CDR2 YFSETQ.